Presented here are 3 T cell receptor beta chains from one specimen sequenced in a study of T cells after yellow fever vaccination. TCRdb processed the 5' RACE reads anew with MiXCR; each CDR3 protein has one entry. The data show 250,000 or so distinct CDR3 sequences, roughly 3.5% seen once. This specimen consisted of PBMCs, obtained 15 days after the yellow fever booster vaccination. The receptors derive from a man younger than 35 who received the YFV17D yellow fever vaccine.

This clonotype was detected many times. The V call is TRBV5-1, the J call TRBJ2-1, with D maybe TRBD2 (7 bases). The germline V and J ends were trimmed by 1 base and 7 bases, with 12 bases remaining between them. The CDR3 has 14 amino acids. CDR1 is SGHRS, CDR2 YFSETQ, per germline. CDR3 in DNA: TGCGCCAGCAGCTTGTGGGGGGGCGAGAATGAGCAGTTCTTC. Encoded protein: CASSLWGGENEQFF.

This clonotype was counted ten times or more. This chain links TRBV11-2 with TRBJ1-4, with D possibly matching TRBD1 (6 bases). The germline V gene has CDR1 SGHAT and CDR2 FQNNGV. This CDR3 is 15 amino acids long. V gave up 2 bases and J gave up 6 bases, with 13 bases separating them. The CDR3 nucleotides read TGTGCCAGCAGCTTAACACTGGGGGCGTATGAAAAACTGTTTTTT. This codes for CASSLTLGAYEKLFF. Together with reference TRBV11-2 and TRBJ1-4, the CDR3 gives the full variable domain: EAGVAQSPRYKIIEKRQSVAFWCNPISGHATLYWYQQILGQGPKLLIQFQNNGVVDDSQLPKDRFSAERLKGVDSTLKIQPAKLEDSAVYLCASSLTLGAYEKLFFGSGTQLSVL.

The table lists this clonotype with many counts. The CDR3 sequence: CATSGGQSNTEAFF. In DNA form, the CDR3 reads TGTGCCACCAGTGGGGGCCAGTCGAACACTGAAGCTTTCTTT. The chain is built from TRBV24-1 and TRBJ1-1, with D tentatively TRBD1 (5 bases). CDR1 and CDR2 from the germline V gene are KGHDR and SFDVKD. This CDR3 is built from 14 residues. The V gene lost 5 bases and the J gene lost 1 base, with 10 bases spanning the gap.